The rows below give T cell receptor beta chains drawn from one sample of a study of PD-L1 blockade in urothelial cancer. Assay: immunoSEQ multiplex PCR; the TCRdb copy retains only in-frame clones and omits some. Seen here are 50,000 to 65,000 clones, around 81% observed once, and the top ten hold 2.5% to 4%. Here the sequenced sample was PBMCs, taken around atezolizumab (anti-PD-L1) treatment. These receptors all come from a man between 65 and 85 years old with urothelial cancer. CDR3s include the opening cysteine and the closing phenylalanine or tryptophan. D genes are given only for firm matches. Clone size is shown for a subset of rows, as once, few, many or a class of expanded clone.

D gene	V gene	J gene	clone size	CDR3 DNA	CDR3 protein
TRBD1	TRBV5-5	TRBJ2-1	.	TGTGCCAGCAGTCGGACAGGACGATCCGACTATGAGCAGTTCTTC	CASSRTGRSDYEQFF
.	TRBV18	TRBJ2-1	.	TGTGCCAGCTCACGGGCCGATGAGCAGTTCTTC	CASSRADEQFF
.	TRBV6-1	TRBJ1-5	.	TGTGCCAGCAGTGAAGGGAGGGTTCAGCCCCAGCATTTT	CASSEGRVQPQHF
TRBD2	TRBV7-2	TRBJ2-3	.	TGTGCCAGCAGCTTGGGTGGACTAGCGGGAGCAGATACGCAGTATTTT	CASSLGGLAGADTQYF
TRBD1	TRBV28	TRBJ2-5	.	TGTGCCAGCGGTCTGGGACAGCAAGAGACCCAGTACTTC	CASGLGQQETQYF
TRBD2	TRBV4-1	TRBJ2-7	.	TGCGCCAGCAGCCCCACCGGGACTAGCTATTACGAGCAGTACTTC	CASSPTGTSYYEQYF
.	TRBV7-2	TRBJ1-2	.	TGTGCCAGCAGCTCCTCAGGGGATGGCTACACCTTC	CASSSSGDGYTF
.	TRBV19	TRBJ2-2	.	TGTGCCAGTAGTAATGGGGCAGGACTATTCGGGGAGCTGTTTTTT	CASSNGAGLFGELFF
.	TRBV27	TRBJ2-7	.	TGTGCCAGCAGTTCCTGGGCCAGTGGCTACGAGCAGTACTTC	CASSSWASGYEQYF
.	TRBV27	TRBJ2-5	.	TGTGCCGTGGGGGCGGAGACCCAGTACTTC	CAVGAETQYF
.	TRBV11-2	TRBJ1-5	.	TGTGCCAGCAGCCGAGGGGGGGGAAGCAATCAGCCCCAGCATTTT	CASSRGGGSNQPQHF
.	TRBV7-6	TRBJ2-5	.	TGTGCCAGCAGCTCCACGTGGGTCTTAGCTAAAAAAGAGACCCAGTACTTC	CASSSTWVLAKKETQYF
.	TRBV20-1	TRBJ2-5	.	TGCAGTGCGATCAGGGAGACCCAGTACTTC	CSAIRETQYF
.	TRBV12-2	TRBJ2-3	.	TGTGCAAGTCGCTTAGACTACACAGATACGCAGTATTTT	CASRLDYTDTQYF
TRBD2	TRBV13	TRBJ2-3	.	TGTGCCAGCAGCTTAGGTGGTCGGACTAGGGCAGATACGCAGTATTTT	CASSLGGRTRADTQYF
.	TRBV30	TRBJ1-1	.	TGTGCCTGGAGTGTATTAGGCAGGGCCAACACTGAAGCTTTCTTT	CAWSVLGRANTEAFF
.	TRBV4-2	TRBJ2-1	.	TGTGCCAGCAGCCGGAGCGGCGCCCGGGAGCAGTTCTTC	CASSRSGAREQFF
TRBD2	TRBV10-3	TRBJ2-7	.	TGTGCCATCAGTGAACTGCGGGAGGGTGGACAGTACTTC	CAISELREGGQYF
TRBD2	TRBV29-1	TRBJ2-7	.	TGCAGCGTTGTAGTTGCGGGGGTTGGGTCCTACGAGCAGTACTTC	CSVVVAGVGSYEQYF
.	TRBV7-3	TRBJ2-1	once	TGTGCCAGCAGCTTAATCCCCCGGACAGCCCGTTCCTACAATGAGCAGTTCTTC	CASSLIPRTARSYNEQFF
.	TRBV2	TRBJ1-4	.	TGTGCCAGCAGTGGCCGGACACCACGAGGTGAAAAACTGTTTTTT	CASSGRTPRGEKLFF
TRBD1	TRBV19	TRBJ2-1	.	TGTGCCAGTCGCCAGGGGACAGATTACAATGAGCAGTTCTTC	CASRQGTDYNEQFF
TRBD1	TRBV6-1	TRBJ2-4	.	TGTGCCAGCAGTGTAAGACAGGGCCCTATGAGCAAAAACATTCAGTACTTC	CASSVRQGPMSKNIQYF
.	TRBV15	TRBJ2-5	.	TGTGCCACCAGCACTACTGAATTTCAAGAGACCCAGTACTTC	CATSTTEFQETQYF
TRBD1	TRBV29-1	TRBJ2-2	.	TGCAGCGTTGTAACCGGGACAGTAAGCAGTGCCGGGGAGCTGTTTTTT	CSVVTGTVSSAGELFF
.	TRBV7-2	TRBJ2-1	.	TGTGCCAGCAGCTTAGAGTCGGGGTCTGTCAATGAGCAGTTCTTC	CASSLESGSVNEQFF
.	TRBV10-2	TRBJ2-1	.	TGCGCCAGCATGGGTCGTAGCCACAATGAGCAGTTCTTC	CASMGRSHNEQFF